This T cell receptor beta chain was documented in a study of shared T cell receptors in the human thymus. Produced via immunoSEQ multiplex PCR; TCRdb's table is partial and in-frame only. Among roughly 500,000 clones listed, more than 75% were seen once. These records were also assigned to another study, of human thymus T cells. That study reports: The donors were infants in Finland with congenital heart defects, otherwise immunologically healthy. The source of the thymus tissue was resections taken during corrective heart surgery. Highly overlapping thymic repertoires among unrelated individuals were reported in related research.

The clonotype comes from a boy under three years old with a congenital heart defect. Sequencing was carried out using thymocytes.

The CDR3 bases are TGTGCCAGCAGCTTAGGCTCTTCGACTAGCGGGAGGTTCGGCAATGAGCAGTTCTTC. Protein sequence: CASSLGSSTSGRFGNEQFF. V usage is TRBV5-4 and J usage is TRBJ2-1; 13 bases are shared with TRBD2. Germline V gene data show CDR1 as SGHNT and CDR2 as YYREEE (reference sequence). V lost 2 bases, J lost 6 bases, and 14 bases stayed unmatched. The CDR3 is 19 amino acids.